These 32 T cell receptor beta chains were sequenced from one sample in a study of cytomegalovirus exposure and HLA in healthy donors. In the PCR, 60 Vbeta and 13 Jbeta primers were used. Sequencing was performed with immunoSEQ multiplex PCR; in TCRdb, only in-frame clones are kept and a portion is missing. The sample has about 130,000 clones, less than 80% seen once. The sample comprised PBMCs. These receptors all stem from a woman aged 45-60 years in good health and CMV-seronegative.

The chain carries TRBV29-1 and TRBJ2-6; D might be TRBD1 (5 bases). V was cut by 6 bases and J by 0 bases, with 6 bases left in between. The CDR3 covers 13 residues. The V gene's germline CDR1 is SQVTM and CDR2 ANQGSEA. The DNA of the CDR3 is TGCAGCGTGCAGGGCTCTGGGGCCAACGTCCTGACTTTC. Translation: CSVQGSGANVLTF. The complete variable domain, with remaining parts taken from reference TRBV29-1 and TRBJ2-6, reads SAVISQKPSRDICQRGTSLTIQCQVDSQVTMMFWYRQQPGQSLTLIATANQGSEATYESGFVIDKFPISRPNLTFSTLTVSNMSPEDSSIYLCSVQGSGANVLTFGAGSRLTVL.

The chain has TRBV5-4 and TRBJ2-5; a possible D gene is TRBD2 (5 bases). V was cut by 4 bases and J by 9 bases, with 13 bases left in between. Germline V gene sequence: CDR1 SGHNT, CDR2 YYREEE (reference sequence). This CDR3 comprises 12 residues. The CDR3: CASSLSLGAQYF. CDR3 sequence (DNA): TGTGCCAGCAGCCTCTCCCTCGGGGCCCAGTACTTC.

The rearrangement uses TRBV11-2 and TRBJ2-1; 7 bases match TRBD2. The CDR3 is made up of 14 amino acids. J lost 5 bases, V lost 1 base, and 2 bases had no gene match. Germline V gene lookup returns CDR1 SGHAT and CDR2 FQNNGV. This CDR3 reads CASSLAGLNNEQFF. For the CDR3, the DNA is TGTGCCAGCAGCTTAGCGGGACTAAACAATGAGCAGTTCTTC.

The rearrangement joins TRBV28 to TRBJ1-2, with 8 bases identical to TRBD1. The CDR3 runs to 13 residues. Germline CDR1 and CDR2: MDHEN and SYDVKM. V lost 10 bases, J lost 4 bases, and 8 bases stayed unmatched. The CDR3: CAIPGQAGYGYTF. The CDR3 DNA follows: TGTGCCATTCCGGGACAGGCGGGCTATGGCTACACCTTC.

This rearrangement joins TRBV5-6 to TRBJ2-1, with TRBD2 identical over 9 bases. This CDR3 is built from 15 residues. V shed 4 bases, J shed 6 bases, and the junction held 8 bases outside the gene matches. The germline gives CDR1 SGHDT, CDR2 YYEEEE. CDR3 in amino acids: CASSRALAGLNEQFF. The DNA of the CDR3 is TGTGCCAGCAGCCGAGCACTAGCGGGCCTCAATGAGCAGTTCTTC.

This chain's CDR3 is CASSHPGTGESYEQYF. In nucleotides, the CDR3 is TGCGCCAGCAGCCATCCCGGGACAGGGGAATCCTACGAGCAGTACTTC. The V call is TRBV4-3, the J call TRBJ2-7; TRBD1 matches 10 bases. Germline loops: CDR1 LGHNA, CDR2 YSLEER. J was trimmed by 1 base and V by 3 bases; bases with no gene match: 6. The CDR3 contains 16 residues.

This clone was found once. This chain links TRBV7-2 with TRBJ2-3; 8 positions agree with TRBD2. CDR1 and CDR2 (germline): SGHTA, FQGNSA. The CDR3 is made up of 15 amino acids. The trim removed 5 bases at V and 6 bases at J, leaving 10 bases unmatched. CDR3 sequence: CASSMLRLATDTQYF. In DNA, the CDR3 is TGTGCCAGCAGCATGCTTAGACTAGCGACGGATACGCAGTATTTT.

This clone turned up a few times. The V gene is TRBV4-3, the J gene TRBJ2-7; the D gene is possibly TRBD2 (5 bases). From germline, CDR1 is LGHNA and CDR2 YSLEER. The CDR3 consists of 15 residues. With 0 bases removed from V and 3 bases from J, the gap between germline ends came to 12 bases. The CDR3 DNA is TGCGCCAGCAGCCAAGAAGGTGGACTTTTCTACGAGCAGTACTTC. This codes for CASSQEGGLFYEQYF.

The rearrangement uses TRBV27 and TRBJ1-1; D is uncertain. Trimming pared 2 bases from V and 6 bases from J, leaving 13 bases between. This CDR3 is 14 amino acids long. Germline loops: CDR1 MNHEY, CDR2 SMNVEV (reference sequence). CDR3 loop: CASSLEMGGPEAFF. The CDR3 DNA is TGTGCCAGCAGTTTAGAAATGGGAGGCCCTGAAGCTTTCTTT.

The J gene is TRBJ2-5, the V gene TRBV7-9, with 7 nucleotides matching TRBD1. Trimming removed 4 bases from V and 3 bases from J; junction bases left unmatched: 17. The germline V gene encodes CDR1 SEHNR and CDR2 FQNEAQ (reference sequence). This CDR3 has 18 amino acids. The CDR3 nucleotides read TGTGCCAGCAGCTCGAAGGGGGCTTTGCTCAAGGGGGAAGAGACCCAGTACTTC. As protein: CASSSKGALLKGEETQYF.

A word on this clone: The junction departs from germline at one end; a sequencing error may be responsible. V usage is TRBV7-9 and J usage is TRBJ2-7; TRBD1 agrees at 7 bases. Germline CDR1 SEHNR, CDR2 FQNEAQ (reference sequence). The CDR3 totals 14 residues. Here the CDR3 reads CSSSLGGVTYEQYF. CDR3 in DNA: TGTTCCAGCAGCTTAGGGGGCGTAACCTACGAGCAGTACTTC.

The chain carries TRBV27 and TRBJ2-7; TRBD1 agrees at 11 bases. Germline V gene data show CDR1 as MNHEY and CDR2 as SMNVEV (reference sequence). The CDR3 consists of 15 residues. V was pared by 5 bases and J by 2 bases, with 5 bases of the junction left unmatched. The CDR3 sequence is CASSPADRGPYEQYF. For the CDR3, the DNA is TGTGCCAGCAGTCCGGCGGACAGGGGGCCCTACGAGCAGTACTTC.

The chain links TRBV19 to TRBJ2-5; a possible D gene is TRBD2 (6 bases). CDR1 LNHDA and CDR2 SQIVND come from the germline V gene (reference sequence). The V end lost 3 bases, the J end lost 5 bases, and 22 bases lay between the germline ends. This CDR3 is 17 amino acids long. CDR3 bases: TGTGCCAGTAGTATTCAACCTAGCGCAATCCCGTCGGAGACCCAGTACTTC. Residues: CASSIQPSAIPSETQYF. The complete variable domain, with remaining parts taken from reference TRBV19 and TRBJ2-5, reads DGGITQSPKYLFRKEGQNVTLSCEQNLNHDAMYWYRQDPGQGLRLIYYSQIVNDFQKGDIAEGYSVSREKKESFPLTVTSAQKNPTAFYLCASSIQPSAIPSETQYFGPGTRLLVL.

The V gene is TRBV28, the J gene TRBJ2-7; D gene unclear. The CDR3 length is 12 residues. Germline CDR1 is MDHEN and CDR2 is SYDVKM. V lost 6 bases and J lost 3, with 9 bases in between. The chain's CDR3 is CASSVYIYEQYF. The CDR3 coding sequence is TGTGCCAGCAGCGTTTATATCTACGAGCAGTACTTC.

This clone occurred a few times. This chain connects TRBV27 to TRBJ2-1; TRBD2 aligns across 14 bases. V shed 3 bases, J shed 7 bases, and the junction held 5 bases outside the gene matches. Germline V gene lookup returns CDR1 MNHEY and CDR2 SMNVEV (reference sequence). CDR3 length: 16 amino acids. This chain's CDR3 is CASSLPGLAGANEQFF. The CDR3 DNA follows: TGTGCCAGCAGTTTGCCGGGACTAGCGGGAGCGAATGAGCAGTTCTTC.

This chain links TRBV5-1 with TRBJ1-1; TRBD1 matches at 9 bases. CDR1 is SGHRS and CDR2 is YFSETQ in the germline V gene. The CDR3 has 17 amino acids. With V trimmed by 0 bases and J by 1 base, 7 bases remained unmatched. DNA of the CDR3: TGCGCCAGCAGCTTGGCCGGGGGGACAGGGAAGAACACTGAAGCTTTCTTT. It translates to CASSLAGGTGKNTEAFF. The full variable domain, rest sourced from reference TRBV5-1 and TRBJ1-1, is KAGVTQTPRYLIKTRGQQVTLSCSPISGHRSVSWYQQTPGQGLQFLFEYFSETQRNKGNFPGRFSGRQFSNSRSEMNVSTLELGDSALYLCASSLAGGTGKNTEAFFGQGTRLTVV.

The rearrangement uses TRBV15 and TRBJ1-5, with 7 bases aligning to TRBD1. CDR1 and CDR2 from the germline V gene are LNHNV and YYDKDF (reference sequence). The CDR3 runs to 15 residues. The V and J ends lost 5 bases and 0 bases, in that order; junction bases with no gene match: 4. Written as DNA, the CDR3 is TGTGCCACCAGCGGGACAGCTTATAGCAATCAGCCCCAGCATTTT. Residues: CATSGTAYSNQPQHF.

The chain has TRBV30 and TRBJ2-7; tentative D call: TRBD2 (7 bases). V was cut by 1 base and J by 4 bases, with 17 bases left in between. Looked up from germline, CDR1 is GTSNPN and CDR2 is SVGIG (reference sequence). This CDR3 region has 15 residues. The CDR3 spells CAWSDGGLARYEQYF. The CDR3 DNA follows: TGTGCCTGGAGTGACGGGGGGCTAGCGAGATACGAGCAGTACTTC.

The V and J genes are TRBV4-3 and TRBJ1-5; unclear D gene. In germline, CDR1 is LGHNA, CDR2 YSLEER. CDR3 length equals 16 residues. V was cut by 1 base and J by 0 bases, with 10 bases left in between. Here the CDR3 DNA reads TGCGCCAGCAGCCAAGGACTAGACCTTAGCAATCAGCCCCAGCATTTT. Amino acid sequence: CASSQGLDLSNQPQHF.

Only a few counts were recorded for this clone. This chain connects TRBV7-9 to TRBJ2-7; D is possibly TRBD1 (6 bases). The V and J ends lost 4 bases and 1 base respectively, with 11 bases between them. The CDR3 is 14 amino acids. Germline values: CDR1 SEHNR, CDR2 FQNEAQ (reference sequence). The CDR3 region has the DNA TGTGCCAGCAGCTCCAGGGGACAATCCTACGAGCAGTACTTC. Its protein is CASSSRGQSYEQYF.

The CDR3 nucleotides read TGTGCCAGCAGCTTTAGAGGAGCGGACGAGCAGTACTTC. The encoded protein is CASSFRGADEQYF. The chain recombines TRBV11-2 with TRBJ2-7, with a possible D match to TRBD2 (5 bases). The CDR3 contains 13 residues. V was shortened by 3 bases and J by 5 bases, with 11 bases between the two germline ends. The germline gives CDR1 SGHAT, CDR2 FQNNGV.

This clone came up once. This chain links TRBV28 with TRBJ1-1; 9 nucleotides align to TRBD1. Germline V CDR1 and CDR2: MDHEN, SYDVKM. V lost 8 bases to trimming and J lost 1 base; unmatched junction nucleotides: 2. This CDR3 region has 13 residues. The CDR3 protein is CASDRGGNTEAFF. As DNA, the CDR3 is TGTGCCAGCGACAGGGGGGGGAACACTGAAGCTTTCTTT.

This chain joins TRBV7-9 and TRBJ2-7; perhaps TRBD2 as D (6 bases). V lost 5 bases and J 5 bases, leaving 19 bases between the germline ends. Germline CDR1 SEHNR, CDR2 FQNEAQ (reference sequence). The CDR3 covers 15 residues. The CDR3 region is CASSGGTRLSDEQYF. For the CDR3, the DNA is TGTGCCAGCAGCGGAGGGACCAGACTATCCGACGAGCAGTACTTC.

This chain joins TRBV7-6 and TRBJ2-1; the match to TRBD2 covers 15 bases. CDR1 SGHVS and CDR2 FNYEAQ come from the germline V gene. CDR3 size: 21 residues. V lost 5 bases, J lost 1 base, and 15 bases stayed unmatched. CDR3 nucleotide sequence: TGTGCCAGCAGCAACATGGGACTAGCGGGAGGTGGACGGGGATCCTACAATGAGCAGTTCTTC. It translates to CASSNMGLAGGGRGSYNEQFF.

In its sample, this clone was seen a few times. CDR3 residues: CASRSTSGGETQYF. The CDR3 coding sequence is TGTGCCAGCAGGAGTACTAGCGGGGGGGAGACCCAGTACTTC. V gene TRBV6-6 combines with J gene TRBJ2-5; 12 bases fit TRBD2. The germline V gene encodes CDR1 MNHNY and CDR2 SVGAGI (reference sequence). Trimming cost V 6 bases and J 5 bases; bases outside gene matches: 4. This CDR3 is built from 14 residues.

This clone was recorded once. The rearrangement links TRBV28 to TRBJ2-1; 9 nucleotides align to TRBD2. After removal of 2 bases from V and 7 bases from J, the junction contained 9 bases not matched to a gene. CDR1 and CDR2 (germline): MDHEN, SYDVKM. This CDR3 contains 16 residues. The CDR3 loop is CASSLRSSGTLNEQFF. The CDR3 DNA is TGTGCCAGCAGTTTACGGTCTAGCGGGACACTAAATGAGCAGTTCTTC.

The chain recombines TRBV28 with TRBJ2-7; TRBD2 aligns across 8 bases. Germline lookup yields CDR1 MDHEN and CDR2 SYDVKM. The CDR3 runs to 16 residues. J was trimmed by 1 base and V by 3 bases; bases with no gene match: 8. The CDR3 nucleotides are TGTGCCAGCAGTTTTCGGGGGGGGGTCCTTTCCTACGAGCAGTACTTC. Protein sequence: CASSFRGGVLSYEQYF.

This rearrangement joins TRBV28 to TRBJ2-1; TRBD2 might be the D (6 bases). V was pared by 2 bases and J by 8 bases, with 10 bases between. There are 13 residues in the CDR3. Germline V lookup: CDR1 MDHEN, CDR2 SYDVKM. In DNA form, the CDR3 reads TGTGCCAGCAGTTTAGGAGGGGCAGATGAGCAGTTCTTC. Its protein is CASSLGGADEQFF.

The chain is built from TRBV7-7 and TRBJ2-2; the D gene is possibly TRBD2 (6 bases). V gave up 5 bases and J gave up 0 bases, with 7 bases separating them. The CDR3 spans 14 residues. Germline V lookup: CDR1 SSHAT, CDR2 FNYEAQ (reference sequence). The CDR3: CASSGGTNTGELFF. CDR3 bases: TGTGCCAGCAGCGGCGGGACGAACACCGGGGAGCTGTTTTTT.

J is TRBJ2-7 and V is TRBV15, with 16 bases matching TRBD2. This CDR3 contains 19 residues. The ends lost 5 bases at V and 1 base at J; junction bases unmatched: 11. The germline gives CDR1 LNHNV, CDR2 YYDKDF (reference sequence). The CDR3 nucleotides are TGTGCCACCAGCGAAAAAACGGGACTAGCGGGAGGGGGGTCCTACGAGCAGTACTTC. It yields the protein CATSEKTGLAGGGSYEQYF.

This clone appeared once. The chain employs TRBV28 and TRBJ2-1; possibly TRBD2 for D (6 bases). The germline CDR1 and CDR2 sequences are MDHEN and SYDVKM. V shed 7 bases and J shed 7 bases, with 23 bases lying between them. The CDR3 runs 16 residues. DNA of the CDR3: TGTGCCAGCACCACTTCGCCCGGGAGCGGTAGGAATGAGCAGTTCTTC. Protein: CASTTSPGSGRNEQFF.

The V and J genes are TRBV11-2 and TRBJ2-7, with 7 bases fitting TRBD1. Trimming took 5 bases from V and 1 from J; bases not matched to a gene: 5. The CDR3 contains 14 residues. Germline V gene lookup returns CDR1 SGHAT and CDR2 FQNNGV. This CDR3 reads CASSPWTGSYEQYF. In DNA, the CDR3 is TGTGCCAGCAGCCCGTGGACAGGTTCCTACGAGCAGTACTTC.